The rows below give T cell receptor beta chains drawn from one sample of a study of blood T cell repertoires in COVID-19. Sequenced by immunoSEQ multiplex PCR; TCRdb stores in-frame clones only, minus some. The repertoire holds some 160,000 clones, with roughly 80% as singletons. Sequencing was carried out using peripheral blood. The receptors here all came from a man aged 45-60 years with active or convalescent COVID-19. Both conserved end residues are trimmed from each CDR3. Part of the rows lack a size; the others show once, few, many or a class for expanded clones.

j_gene: TRBJ2-5; v_gene: TRBV6-5; abundance: -; CDR3aa: ASSPQGVTETQY
j_gene: TRBJ1-3; v_gene: TRBV21-1; abundance: -; CDR3aa: ASTQRQGLGNTIY
j_gene: TRBJ2-1; v_gene: TRBV30; abundance: -; CDR3aa: AWSQGGGVNNEQF
j_gene: TRBJ2-7; v_gene: TRBV28; abundance: -; CDR3aa: ASSILSGGSYEQY
j_gene: TRBJ2-7; v_gene: TRBV5-1; abundance: once; CDR3aa: ASSLGLAGGVPYEQY
j_gene: TRBJ1-2; v_gene: TRBV7-2; abundance: -; CDR3aa: ASSLAGGTGYGYT
j_gene: TRBJ1-4; v_gene: TRBV7-6; abundance: -; CDR3aa: ASSPGGGRNDEKLF
j_gene: TRBJ2-3; v_gene: TRBV28; abundance: once; CDR3aa: ASSLSPSGGTDTQY
j_gene: TRBJ2-1; v_gene: TRBV9; abundance: -; CDR3aa: ASSVQTGTYNEQF
j_gene: TRBJ2-5; v_gene: TRBV27; abundance: -; CDR3aa: ASSPRRDFSWGQETQY
j_gene: TRBJ1-2; v_gene: TRBV18; abundance: -; CDR3aa: ASSPPYGEANYGYT
j_gene: TRBJ2-4; v_gene: TRBV6-5; abundance: -; CDR3aa: ASSFTTGGAKNIQY
j_gene: TRBJ2-1; v_gene: TRBV10-2; abundance: -; CDR3aa: ASSLNRANEQF
j_gene: TRBJ2-2; v_gene: TRBV7-9; abundance: few; CDR3aa: ASSLTSPDTGELF
j_gene: TRBJ2-7; v_gene: TRBV3-1/TRBV3-2; abundance: few; CDR3aa: ASSQFPQGDYEQY
j_gene: TRBJ2-3; v_gene: TRBV6-4; abundance: -; CDR3aa: ASSDSREVGTDTQY
j_gene: TRBJ2-7; v_gene: TRBV4-1; abundance: many; CDR3aa: ASSRATGGEAYEQY
j_gene: TRBJ2-7; v_gene: TRBV10-3; abundance: -; CDR3aa: AISESGFGLPNYEQY
j_gene: TRBJ2-1; v_gene: TRBV7-9; abundance: -; CDR3aa: ASSWAGGSSSYNEQF
j_gene: TRBJ2-7; v_gene: TRBV5-1; abundance: once; CDR3aa: ASSLIGRADEQY
j_gene: TRBJ1-6; v_gene: TRBV19; abundance: -; CDR3aa: ASSMDRQNSPLH
j_gene: TRBJ2-1; v_gene: TRBV9; abundance: -; CDR3aa: ASSPALTSGASYNEQF
j_gene: TRBJ2-7; v_gene: TRBV2; abundance: -; CDR3aa: ASSGGTSEYEQY
j_gene: TRBJ1-4; v_gene: TRBV9; abundance: -; CDR3aa: ASSASGMTNEKLF
j_gene: TRBJ2-7; v_gene: TRBV4-1; abundance: -; CDR3aa: ASSQDRIGGTVSSSIEQY
j_gene: TRBJ1-5; v_gene: TRBV3-1/TRBV3-2; abundance: few; CDR3aa: ASSFPGNQPQH
j_gene: TRBJ1-1; v_gene: TRBV10-1; abundance: -; CDR3aa: ASSRTGANTEAF
j_gene: TRBJ2-2; v_gene: TRBV6-2/TRBV6-3; abundance: -; CDR3aa: ASSYEQGESGELF
j_gene: TRBJ2-7; v_gene: TRBV4-1; abundance: few; CDR3aa: ASSQELSGSYEQY
j_gene: TRBJ2-2; v_gene: TRBV4-2; abundance: few; CDR3aa: ASSRLGISGELF
j_gene: TRBJ2-1; v_gene: TRBV4-1; abundance: -; CDR3aa: ASGRQGAHNEQF
j_gene: TRBJ1-5; v_gene: TRBV2; abundance: -; CDR3aa: ASKIDNLHNQPQH
j_gene: TRBJ1-4; v_gene: TRBV5-1; abundance: -; CDR3aa: ASSPGQGGEKLF
j_gene: TRBJ2-1; v_gene: TRBV5-8; abundance: -; CDR3aa: ASSLAGNEQF
j_gene: TRBJ2-7; v_gene: TRBV7-9; abundance: many; CDR3aa: ASSLDPDEQY
j_gene: TRBJ2-7; v_gene: TRBV6-5; abundance: -; CDR3aa: ATNRGVPGGEQY
j_gene: TRBJ1-1; v_gene: TRBV9; abundance: -; CDR3aa: ASSVTRNTEAF
j_gene: TRBJ2-1; v_gene: TRBV28; abundance: -; CDR3aa: ASSFGVVRDRVTNEQF
j_gene: TRBJ2-4; v_gene: TRBV30; abundance: -; CDR3aa: AWRNRGENIQY
j_gene: TRBJ2-3; v_gene: TRBV11-1; abundance: -; CDR3aa: ASSLLRDTQY
j_gene: TRBJ2-3; v_gene: TRBV9; abundance: -; CDR3aa: ASSVAGTVSIDTQY
j_gene: TRBJ2-5; v_gene: TRBV10-3; abundance: -; CDR3aa: AISEPGRAGLETQY
j_gene: TRBJ2-4; v_gene: TRBV27; abundance: -; CDR3aa: ASSLTSANIQY
j_gene: TRBJ2-4; v_gene: TRBV6-5; abundance: -; CDR3aa: ASKTPEENIQY
j_gene: TRBJ1-2; v_gene: TRBV4-2; abundance: few; CDR3aa: ASSQGAGGFYYGYT
j_gene: TRBJ2-7; v_gene: TRBV6-2/TRBV6-3; abundance: -; CDR3aa: ASSYEASVGYEQY